Many counts were recorded for the clone carrying this TCR beta chain. What it binds is not known. This record belongs to a study of identical twins. The germline V and J ends were trimmed by 0 bases and 3 bases, with 3 bases remaining between them. Germline CDR1 reads SGHRS; CDR2 reads YFSETQ. The CDR3 has 12 amino acids. Findings and limits, study-wide: Invariant MAIT and iNKT cells could partly confound zero-insertion analyses. Conclusions rested on cross-sectional statistics rather than following the same donors.

cDNA carried unique molecular identifiers, and a universal primer site was added by template switching. TCRdb reprocessed the 5' RACE reads via MiXCR and lists one record per CDR3 protein. Found here are about 200,000 distinct CDR3 sequences, roughly 9.4% of them singletons; the top ten hold about 5.5%. V is TRBV5-1 and J is TRBJ1-1; D uncertain. The sequenced material came from memory (CD45RO+) T cells sorted from blood. The clonotype originates from a woman between 18 and 29 years old in good health. DNA for the CDR3: TGCGCCAGCAGCTTGGGGTACACTGAAGCTTTCTTT. Amino acids: CASSLGYTEAFF.